This T cell receptor beta chain was captured in a study of spatial heterogeneity in lung cancer. At the level of the study: Follow-up PBMC specimens underwent sequencing when available; their median timing was around 24 months after resection. The average appearance count of each unique TCR and UMI combination in raw reads was more than ten.

Time point of the sample: blood at routine non-recurrence follow-up after resection. The authors sequenced whole RNA from tumor, nontumor lung or frozen PBMC without sorting. TCR cDNA molecules each carried a unique molecular identifier. From the 5' RACE reads, TCRdb called clonotypes with MiXCR, one entry per CDR3 protein. The table lists fewer than 30,000 distinct CDR3 sequences, under 7% of them singletons. This CDR3 has 13 residues. Trimming removed 6 bases from V and 3 bases from J; junction bases left unmatched: 4. From germline, CDR1 is SQVTM and CDR2 ANQGSEA. This clonotype was seen repeatedly, ten times or more.

Sequencing was performed on PBMCs, taken at follow-up. The chain is built from TRBV29-1 and TRBJ2-5; 10 nucleotides align to TRBD1. The source of this sequence is a male donor with early-stage non-small cell lung cancer. CDR3 DNA: TGCAGCGTGGCCGGGACAGGGGAAGAGACCCAGTACTTC. It yields the protein CSVAGTGEETQYF.